This T cell receptor (beta chain) was recovered during a study of human T cells and chemical hapten exposure. Study details: Epicutaneous patch tests delivered 0.01% DPC to the upper back, with evaluation at 6 days.

Time point given: pre-sensitization, week 0. Treatment specified: therapeutic diphenylcyclopropenone sensitization with weekly scalp DPC. Donation of samples came from alopecia patients who were 18 to 70 years old and suitable for DPC. Germline V gives CDR1 ENHRY, CDR2 SYGVKD. This CDR3 has 17 residues. V lost 7 bases and J lost 0, with 20 bases in between. Library preparation tagged each individual cDNA molecule with a unique molecular identifier. In TCRdb, the RACE reads were re-called with MiXCR into one record per CDR3 protein. Among approximately 370,000 distinct CDR3 sequences listed, 5% to 6.5% were seen once.

The V and J genes are TRBV10-3 and TRBJ2-3; TRBD1 is a possible D gene (6 bases). The material sequenced was whole blood, taken in connection with sensitization to the hapten diphenylcyclopropenone (DPC). The receptor comes from a woman between 18 and 29 years old with alopecia areata. Some clones in this sample may be carry-over from other donors' samples. The CDR3 DNA reads as TGTGCCATCAACCCGAAGTTTGAGGGGGTAAGCACAGATACGCAGTATTTT. Protein: CAINPKFEGVSTDTQYF.